The sample holds a few counts of the clone carrying this T cell receptor beta chain. These data belong to a study of T cell changes during pregnancy in multiple sclerosis. Sequencing used immunoSEQ multiplex PCR; TCRdb keeps in-frame clones, though not all of them. The repertoire holds 64,000 or so clones, with around 92% as singletons. The CDR3 totals 16 residues. CDR1 is LGHNA, CDR2 YNFKEQ, per germline. V lost 0 bases and J lost 3; bases outside the gene matches: 7. Sample: peripheral blood, taken in the first trimester of pregnancy. This clonotype was sampled from a female donor with multiple sclerosis, enrolled in a pregnancy study. This chain links TRBV4-2 with TRBJ2-7; 8 nucleotides line up with TRBD2. The CDR3 reads CASSQEGSGGHYEQYF. The CDR3, as DNA: TGTGCCAGCAGCCAAGAAGGAAGCGGGGGCCACTACGAGCAGTACTTC.